This TCR beta chain was captured in a study of cytomegalovirus exposure and HLA in healthy donors. General study results and limits: DRB1 showed the most TCR associations and HLA-C the fewest in a later analysis, as rates varied by HLA locus. Later analysis identified a missense DCLRE1C variant that was linked to TCR beta V- and J-gene trimming.

With 60 Vbeta and 13 Jbeta primers, the PCR was carried out. Sequencing was performed with immunoSEQ multiplex PCR; in TCRdb, only in-frame clones are kept and a portion is missing. The data contain tens of thousands of clones, about 80% of them singletons. As concerns this clone: Its matching antigen is unknown.

The TCR sequence derives from a male donor in good health and CMV-seronegative. The sequencing sample was made of PBMCs.

The CDR3 here is CASSENGGVTDTQYF. In DNA, the CDR3 is TGCGCCAGCAGTGAGAATGGCGGGGTGACAGATACGCAGTATTTT. The chain joins TRBV10-1 to TRBJ2-3, with D possibly being TRBD2 (6 bases). Trimming removed 2 bases from V and 3 bases from J, with 12 bases in between. CDR1 and CDR2 from the germline V gene are WNHNN and SYGVQD (reference sequence). The CDR3 contains 15 residues.